This T cell receptor (beta chain) was captured by sequencing in a study of T cells in women clearing cervical HPV infection. Study in general: Control women cleared a single incident HPV16 infection within 12 months.

In the case of this clone: Its antigen is unidentified. The CDR3 end is not reached by the read, which stops 3 residues before it; the germline J gene fills it in.

Findings and caveats of the study: TRBV6-7 relative abundance averaged about 0.1% in cases and about 0.17% in controls.

CDR3 length: 15 residues. Germline V CDR1 and CDR2: MRHNA, SNTAGT. J gave up 3 bases and V 2 bases, and 5 bases lay outside the gene matches. Genomic DNA, averaging roughly 1,200 ng per sample, yielded TCR beta CDR3 via immunoSEQ. The data were produced by immunoSEQ multiplex PCR, yet TCRdb's version contains in-frame clones alone and is incomplete. The table lists fewer than 50,000 clones. The V call is TRBV6-4, the J call TRBJ2-3; 7 bases map to TRBD2. The source of this sequence is a woman aged 18 to 69 with a cervical HPV16 infection that either progressed to CIN3+ or cleared (not recorded which). Specimen: blood buffy coat. CDR3 amino acids: CASSDGERDTDTQYF. The CDR3 DNA, read in part, is TGTGCCAGCAGTGACGGGGAGCGGGATACAGATACG.